Given below is one T cell receptor (beta chain) in context. Antigen: not known. The source of the sample is a study of identical twins. Study-wide points: The abundant beta clonotypes from cord blood had fewer insertions, and memory repertoires had none of this. A cross-sectional statistical analysis, not follow-up of the same donors, supported the conclusions. For monozygotic twins, models underestimated out-of-frame TCR alpha sharing.

cDNA molecules carried unique molecular identifiers, and template switching added a universal primer site. Using its own MiXCR run on the 5' RACE reads, TCRdb lists one record per CDR3 protein. The sample lists under 250,000 distinct CDR3 sequences, less than 8% occurring once. This CDR3 contains 15 residues. V shed 4 bases and J shed 2 bases, with 15 bases lying between them. Germline CDR1 and CDR2: MNHEY and SMNVEV (reference sequence). In addition, the sample was reused for a study of yellow fever vaccine responses in identical twins.

This chain connects TRBV27 to TRBJ2-7; possible D gene TRBD1, 5 bases. This clonotype originated in a woman aged 18 to 35 in good health. The material sequenced was memory (CD45RO+) T cells sorted from blood. The CDR3 DNA sequence: TGTGCCAGCAGTTCCCAATTCAAGGGGACCTACGAGCAGTACTTC. Translated, it gives CASSSQFKGTYEQYF.